The clone carrying this T cell receptor beta chain has a count of ten or more. Its antigen is still unknown. These data are taken from a study of T cells in Graves' hyperthyroidism and ophthalmopathy. General study points: In simple terms, a model built on 13 V-J features told ophthalmopathy apart from stable hyperthyroidism.

V was shortened by 4 bases and J by 9 bases, with 13 bases between the two germline ends. The length of the CDR3 is 13 residues. Germline loops: CDR1 LGHDT, CDR2 YNNKEL (reference sequence). Amplification of TCR beta CDR3 regions was performed using RNA transcripts as template. Primed by the HTBI set, a first-round RT-PCR was run on the TCR CDR3. Each CDR3 protein is one row after TCRdb ran MiXCR on the multiplex PCR reads. Found here are some 360,000 distinct CDR3 sequences, more than 11% of them singletons; the top ten hold roughly 9.6%. When ophthalmopathy did not progress within 18 months, Graves' hyperthyroidism was considered stable. Newly diagnosed hyperthyroidism, duration under 2 months, in patients aged 18 to 65.

The receptor comes from an older woman with Graves' hyperthyroidism. Sequencing was performed on blood. The chain uses TRBV3-1 and TRBJ1-5; D gene ambiguous. The CDR3 region has the DNA TGTGCCAGCAGCCGCTCCCCCGAGGGGCCCCAGCATTTT. It codes for CASSRSPEGPQHF.